These 22 T cell receptor beta chains share one sample of origin, sequenced in a study of blood T cells in healthy people across ages. Using a J-beta primer mix together with a sample-barcoded 5' primer, a second PCR was run for about 7 to 12 cycles. TCRdb re-derived calls from the 5' RACE reads in MiXCR, one entry per CDR3 protein. The sample lists more than 800,000 distinct CDR3 sequences, more than 35% occurring once. What was sequenced was blood. The receptors shown here come from a woman aged 55-69 years in good health.

The V gene is TRBV5-1, the J gene TRBJ2-4, with D unclear. The CDR3 consists of 15 residues. The V end lost 2 bases, the J end lost 0 bases, and 9 bases lay between the germline ends. CDR1 is SGHRS, CDR2 YFSETQ, per germline. CDR3: CASSFNLAAKNIQYF. As DNA, the CDR3 is TGCGCCAGCAGCTTCAATCTGGCAGCCAAAAACATTCAGTACTTC.

This clonotype was seen once. The gene calls are TRBV28 and TRBJ2-7; the match to TRBD2 covers 12 bases. The last part of the DNA fits TRBJ2-5 better; the J call may be wrong. Germline CDR1 is MDHEN and CDR2 is SYDVKM. This CDR3 is 18 amino acids long. CDR3 nucleotides: TGTGCCAGCAGTCCAGGGCGACTAGCGGGAGAGAGGGCAGAGACCCAGTACTTC. Translated: CASSPGRLAGERAETQYF.

This clonotype was found a few times. The chain uses TRBV5-1 and TRBJ2-1; 9 bases line up with TRBD1. Germline CDR1 is SGHRS and CDR2 is YFSETQ. V lost 0 bases to trimming and J lost 12 bases; unmatched junction nucleotides: 7. This CDR3 spans 14 amino acids. CDR3 amino acids: CASSLGQGGAGQFF. CDR3 DNA: TGCGCCAGCAGCTTGGGACAGGGGGGTGCTGGGCAGTTCTTC.

Note on this clonotype: A junction boundary mismatches the germline segment, possibly from a read error. J is TRBJ2-1 and V is TRBV10-3; no clear D. Per the germline V gene, CDR1 is ENHRY and CDR2 is SYGVKD. This CDR3 is 13 amino acids long. CDR3 residues: CAISVASPREQLF. DNA of the CDR3: TGTGCCATCAGTGTGGCTAGTCCTCGAGAGCAGTTATTC.

The V and J genes are TRBV5-1 and TRBJ1-1; D is possibly TRBD1 (5 bases). Germline V gene data show CDR1 as SGHRS and CDR2 as YFSETQ. The CDR3 has 15 residues. Trimming stripped 5 bases from V and 4 bases from J, with 18 bases between. CDR3 DNA: TGCGCCAGCAGTCCAACCTGGGGTGGGGGCACTGAAGCTTTCTTT. Its translation: CASSPTWGGGTEAFF.

This chain connects TRBV4-2 to TRBJ1-6, with D perhaps matching TRBD1 (5 bases). Germline CDR1 is LGHNA and CDR2 is YNFKEQ. Trimming took off 0 bases at V and 7 bases at J, with 13 bases between the two ends. CDR3 size: 16 residues. CDR3 in amino acids: CASSQERAQGNSPLHF. The CDR3 coding sequence is TGTGCCAGCAGCCAAGAGCGGGCGCAGGGCAATTCACCCCTCCACTTT.

This chain joins TRBV10-3 and TRBJ1-2; unclear D gene. The CDR3 length is 16 residues. From germline, CDR1 is ENHRY and CDR2 SYGVKD. With 2 bases removed from V and 2 bases from J, the gap between germline ends came to 15 bases. The chain's CDR3 is CAISEEGWESNYGYTF. For the CDR3, the DNA is TGTGCCATCAGTGAGGAGGGTTGGGAATCAAACTATGGCTACACCTTC.

The chain employs TRBV4-1 and TRBJ2-3, with D hard to call. From germline, CDR1 is MGHRA and CDR2 YSYEKL. V lost 2 bases and J lost 4, with 7 bases in between. This CDR3 comprises 13 residues. The CDR3 protein is CASSQRQADTQYF. The CDR3, as DNA: TGCGCCAGCAGCCAACGGCAGGCAGATACGCAGTATTTT.

A word on this clonotype: A much larger clonotype is one base distant, so this may be a read error. This sequence joins TRBV20-1 and TRBJ2-4; D remains unclear. CDR3 size: 15 residues. Deletions cut 0 bases from V and 13 bases from J, with 22 bases between. CDR1 DFQATT and CDR2 SNEGSKA come from the germline V gene (reference sequence). CDR3 sequence (DNA): TGCAGTGCTAGAGATCTAAAGGCTCCACGATATGAGCAGTACTTC. It specifies CSARDLKAPRYEQYF.

This clonotype has only a few counts. The chain recombines TRBV20-1 with TRBJ2-3; TRBD1 matches 8 bases. Trimming at V came to 8 bases and at J to 6 bases, leaving 10 bases not matched to a gene. Germline values: CDR1 DFQATT, CDR2 SNEGSKA (reference sequence). The CDR3 contains 13 residues. The CDR3 here is CSRTGRPLDTQYF. The CDR3 coding sequence is TGCAGTCGGACAGGGCGGCCTCTGGATACGCAGTATTTT.

The V and J genes are TRBV20-1 and TRBJ2-1; 7 bases map to TRBD2. Germline V lookup: CDR1 DFQATT, CDR2 SNEGSKA (reference sequence). V shed 1 base, J shed 1 base, and the junction held 10 bases outside the gene matches. The CDR3 is 17 amino acids. The CDR3 here is CSARGMLGRLSYNEQFF. Written as DNA, the CDR3 is TGCAGTGCTAGAGGAATGCTCGGGAGGCTTTCCTACAATGAGCAGTTCTTC.

CDR3 nucleotides: TGCAGCGTTGAAAGACCAGGGGTGAGGGGCACAGATACGCAGTATTTT. It specifies CSVERPGVRGTDTQYF. This rearrangement joins TRBV29-1 to TRBJ2-3, with D possibly being TRBD1 (6 bases). The germline V and J ends were trimmed by 2 bases and 1 base, with 16 bases remaining between them. The CDR3 runs to 16 residues. Germline CDR1 is SQVTM and CDR2 is ANQGSEA.

The rearrangement joins TRBV5-1 to TRBJ2-5; 12 positions match TRBD2. Germline CDR1 and CDR2: SGHRS and YFSETQ. Losses at the gene ends were 2 bases for V and 2 bases for J; bases not matched to a gene: 7. This CDR3 region has 17 residues. CDR3 residues: CASSFDGLAGPQETQYF. CDR3 coding DNA: TGCGCCAGCAGCTTCGACGGACTAGCGGGGCCACAAGAGACCCAGTACTTC.

The J gene is TRBJ2-7, the V gene TRBV27, with D perhaps being TRBD1 or TRBD2 (5 bases each). V was clipped by 5 bases and J by 2 bases, with 13 bases between them. Per germline, CDR1 MNHEY and CDR2 SMNVEV (reference sequence). CDR3 length equals 14 residues. DNA for the CDR3: TGTGCCAGCAGTGAGGGACGGCCCCCCTACGAGCAGTACTTC. Amino acids: CASSEGRPPYEQYF.

This clonotype was observed a few times. CDR3 sequence reads: CASSPEPETQYF. Written as DNA, the CDR3 is TGTGCCAGCTCACCGGAACCAGAGACCCAGTACTTC. The V gene is TRBV18, the J gene TRBJ2-5; unclear D gene. Trimming cost V 3 bases and J 4 bases, with 6 bases left between them. Germline V gene data show CDR1 as KGHSH and CDR2 as LQKENI. CDR3 size: 12 residues.

The chain joins TRBV3-1 to TRBJ2-1; TRBD2 matches at 10 bases. CDR1 LGHDT and CDR2 YNNKEL come from the germline V gene (reference sequence). V lost 4 bases and J lost 10; bases outside the gene matches: 7. The CDR3 runs 14 residues. The CDR3 nucleotides are TGTGCCAGCAGCCCAGCGGGAGGGCTTAGAGAGCAGTTCTTC. This translates into CASSPAGGLREQFF.

The rearrangement uses TRBV6-1 and TRBJ2-5; D is perhaps TRBD1 (7 bases). Per the germline V gene, CDR1 is MNHNS and CDR2 is SASEGT. The CDR3 has 14 residues. V was shortened by 8 bases and J by 2 bases, with 15 bases between the two germline ends. The CDR3 reads CASLRGAAQETQYF. The CDR3 DNA reads as TGTGCCAGCCTCAGGGGGGCCGCGCAAGAGACCCAGTACTTC.

This clonotype was recorded once. This sequence joins TRBV9 and TRBJ1-3; D is possibly TRBD1 (6 bases). V lost 0 bases and J lost 2, with 6 bases in between. From germline, CDR1 is SGDLS and CDR2 YYNGEE. CDR3 length: 14 residues. The CDR3 loop reads CASSVEGAGNTIYF. The DNA of the CDR3 is TGTGCCAGCAGCGTAGAGGGGGCTGGAAACACCATATATTTT.

This clonotype occurred a few times. The rearrangement joins TRBV29-1 to TRBJ2-3; 11 bases align to TRBD2. Germline CDR1 is SQVTM and CDR2 is ANQGSEA. The CDR3 is 16 amino acids. V lost 4 bases, J lost 2 bases, and 8 bases stayed unmatched. The CDR3 loop reads CSVGTLAGGYTDTQYF. CDR3 in DNA: TGCAGCGTTGGAACCCTAGCGGGAGGTTACACAGATACGCAGTATTTT.

The chain has TRBV7-2 and TRBJ2-1, with 8 bases that match TRBD1. CDR3 size: 18 residues. CDR1 is SGHTA, CDR2 FQGNSA, per germline. Trimming took 0 bases from V and 4 from J; bases not matched to a gene: 11. CDR3 DNA sequence: TGTGCCAGCAGCTTAGCTATTCAGGGGGCGACGGCTTACAATGAGCAGTTCTTC. It translates to CASSLAIQGATAYNEQFF.

This clonotype was seen a handful of times. The V and J genes are TRBV9 and TRBJ2-3; no clear D gene. The V gene's germline CDR1 is SGDLS and CDR2 YYNGEE. The CDR3 is 14 residues long. V was clipped by 1 base and J by 0 bases, with 6 bases between them. CDR3 in amino acids: CASSVIGSTDTQYF. CDR3 in DNA: TGTGCCAGCAGCGTAATAGGGAGCACAGATACGCAGTATTTT. The full variable domain, its missing parts supplied by reference TRBV9 and TRBJ2-3, is DSGVTQTPKHLITATGQRVTLRCSPRSGDLSVYWYQQSLDQGLQFLIQYYNGEERAKGNILERFSAQQFPDLHSELNLSSLELGDSALYFCASSVIGSTDTQYFGPGTRLTVL.

This clonotype was detected only a few times. The J gene is TRBJ2-3, the V gene TRBV9; D not certain. Looked up from germline, CDR1 is SGDLS and CDR2 is YYNGEE. V shed 4 bases and J shed 1 base, with 13 bases lying between them. This CDR3 comprises 15 residues. CDR3 region: CASSSGNSGTDTQYF. Here the CDR3 DNA reads TGTGCCAGCAGCTCCGGAAACTCAGGCACAGATACGCAGTATTTT.